These 16 T cell receptor beta chains came from one sample sequenced in a study of cytomegalovirus exposure and HLA in healthy donors. The primer mix had 60 Vbeta and 13 Jbeta primers. Sequencing was performed with immunoSEQ multiplex PCR; in TCRdb, only in-frame clones are kept and a portion is missing. The data contain 100,000 to 150,000 clones, over 9.5% of them singletons. Sequencing was performed on PBMCs. All receptors come from a woman under 30 in good health and CMV-seropositive.

This clone came up a few times. The CDR3, as DNA: TGCGCCAGCAGCCAAGAGGGGACAGGGGTCGGGGAGACCCAGTACTTC. As protein: CASSQEGTGVGETQYF. The chain uses TRBV4-1 and TRBJ2-5; 10 nucleotides match TRBD1. Germline CDR1 reads MGHRA; CDR2 reads YSYEKL. After removal of 0 bases from V and 5 bases from J, the junction contained 6 bases not matched to a gene. The CDR3 has 16 amino acids.

The chain couples TRBV28 to TRBJ2-7; 7 bases fit TRBD2. The V gene's germline CDR1 is MDHEN and CDR2 SYDVKM. The CDR3 is made up of 16 amino acids. The ends lost 2 bases at V and 5 bases at J; junction bases unmatched: 12. CDR3 bases: TGTGCCAGCAGTTTACCGGGGAGGGAGGAAAAGAACGAGCAGTACTTC. It encodes CASSLPGREEKNEQYF.

This clone has just a few counts. The CDR3 DNA follows: TGTGCCAGCAGTTTAATTGGACAGGGGGCGTTCGAGCAGTACTTC. Translated, it gives CASSLIGQGAFEQYF. The chain has TRBV27 and TRBJ2-7, with 11 bases that match TRBD1. This CDR3 is 15 amino acids long. Germline lookup yields CDR1 MNHEY and CDR2 SMNVEV (reference sequence). After removal of 2 bases from V and 6 bases from J, the junction contained 6 bases not matched to a gene.

The genes are TRBV11-2 and TRBJ2-1; maybe TRBD2 (5 bases). From germline, CDR1 is SGHAT and CDR2 FQNNGV. V was trimmed by 3 bases and J by 3 bases, leaving 18 bases between them. This CDR3 comprises 17 residues. The CDR3: CASSFPLKRTNYNEQFF. The CDR3 DNA follows: TGTGCCAGCAGCTTCCCATTGAAGCGGACCAACTACAATGAGCAGTTCTTC.

CDR3 region: CSVRGQNTGELFF. CDR3 coding DNA: TGCAGCGTCCGGGGACAAAACACCGGGGAGCTGTTTTTT. The chain carries TRBV29-1 and TRBJ2-2; TRBD1 might be the D (6 bases). The CDR3 extends over 13 amino acids. Germline assignment: CDR1 SQVTM and CDR2 ANQGSEA. The V end lost 6 bases, the J end lost 2 bases, and 10 bases lay between the germline ends.

This clone was found a few times. CDR3 nucleotide sequence: TGTGCCAGCCAGACAGAGACCCAGGCTAGCAATCAGCCCCAGCATTTT. It is translated as CASQTETQASNQPQHF. The rearrangement joins TRBV19 to TRBJ1-5; weak D call: TRBD1 (5 bases). Trimming removed 9 bases from V and 0 bases from J, with 18 bases in between. Per germline, CDR1 LNHDA and CDR2 SQIVND (reference sequence). CDR3 length: 16 residues.

This clone was counted only a few times. The gene calls are TRBV5-4 and TRBJ2-3, with a tentative D call TRBD2 (7 bases). V was clipped by 7 bases and J by 1 base, with 16 bases between them. This CDR3 comprises 15 residues. CDR1 is SGHNT, CDR2 YYREEE, per germline (reference sequence). The DNA for the CDR3 is TGTGCCAGCCCCGGGGGGCGGGAAGGCACAGATACGCAGTATTTT. Translated, it gives CASPGGREGTDTQYF.

J is TRBJ2-1 and V is TRBV19; D possibly corresponds to TRBD1 (6 bases). The CDR3 has 16 amino acids. V was shortened by 1 base and J by 7 bases, with 17 bases between the two germline ends. CDR1 is LNHDA and CDR2 is SQIVND in the germline V gene (reference sequence). The CDR3 reads CASSIVPGAGGNEQFF. DNA for the CDR3: TGTGCCAGTAGTATAGTCCCAGGGGCGGGTGGAAATGAGCAGTTCTTC.

This clone was seen a few times. The chain recombines TRBV9 with TRBJ1-1; D possibly corresponds to TRBD1 (6 bases). Germline-derived CDR1 and CDR2 are SGDLS and YYNGEE. The CDR3 loop spans 17 amino acids. The V end lost 0 bases, the J end lost 0 bases, and 15 bases lay between the germline ends. The CDR3 DNA reads as TGTGCCAGCAGCGTAGACTCCCCGACAGGTATGAACACTGAAGCTTTCTTT. Amino acids: CASSVDSPTGMNTEAFF.

The V gene is TRBV6-6, the J gene TRBJ1-1; D ambiguous. The CDR3 sequence is 14 residues long. Germline lookup yields CDR1 MNHNY and CDR2 SVGAGI (reference sequence). Trimming left V 7 bases short and J 4 bases short, with 16 bases between. The CDR3 reads CASTGPPGGTEAFF. CDR3 coding DNA: TGTGCCAGCACCGGCCCCCCGGGTGGCACTGAAGCTTTCTTT.

This clone was seen a few times. The genes are TRBV5-5 and TRBJ2-1; 8 bases map to TRBD2. The CDR3 runs 16 residues. CDR1 is SGHKS, CDR2 YYEKEE, per germline (reference sequence). V trimming: 1 base; J trimming: 4 bases; junction bases outside the gene matches: 7. The DNA for the CDR3 is TGTGCCAGCAGCTTGTTGGGGCTAGCGGGTTACAATGAGCAGTTCTTC. It translates to CASSLLGLAGYNEQFF.

The rearrangement joins TRBV5-1 to TRBJ1-3; 7 bases match TRBD1. The CDR3 totals 15 residues. The germline V gene encodes CDR1 SGHRS and CDR2 YFSETQ. The V gene end was trimmed by 0 bases and the J gene end by 4 bases; junction bases not matched to a gene: 4. The CDR3 coding sequence is TGCGCCAGCAGCTTGGGGGGGGACAGCGGAAACACCATATATTTT. The encoded protein is CASSLGGDSGNTIYF.

This clone showed up just a few times. The chain is built from TRBV6-5 and TRBJ1-1; maybe TRBD1 (6 bases). V was cut by 4 bases and J by 2 bases, with 14 bases left in between. CDR1 MNHEY and CDR2 SVGAGI come from the germline V gene. CDR3 size: 15 residues. The CDR3 sequence: CASSLMGTSNTEAFF. The DNA of the CDR3 is TGTGCCAGCAGTTTGATGGGGACATCCAACACTGAAGCTTTCTTT.

The genes are TRBV27 and TRBJ1-2, with D unresolved. The CDR3 runs to 15 residues. CDR1 is MNHEY, CDR2 SMNVEV, per germline (reference sequence). Deletions cut 0 bases from V and 6 bases from J, with 14 bases between. The CDR3 loop is CASSLSPFFGDGYTF. CDR3 bases: TGTGCCAGCAGTTTATCACCCTTTTTCGGGGATGGCTACACCTTC.

This clone has just a few counts. The V call is TRBV28, the J call TRBJ1-1; 7 nucleotides align to TRBD1. This CDR3 is 15 amino acids long. The germline V gene encodes CDR1 MDHEN and CDR2 SYDVKM. V trimming: 5 bases; J trimming: 0 bases; junction bases outside the gene matches: 6. CDR3 bases: TGTGCCAGCAGTACTGACAGGGCCATGAACACTGAAGCTTTCTTT. It is translated as CASSTDRAMNTEAFF.

This clone was counted a few times. V usage is TRBV7-9 and J usage is TRBJ2-1; 11 nucleotides agree with TRBD2. CDR3 size: 15 residues. V lost 4 bases to trimming and J lost 4 bases; unmatched junction nucleotides: 3. Germline CDR1 is SEHNR and CDR2 is FQNEAQ (reference sequence). CDR3 DNA: TGTGCCAGCAGCTCAACTAGCGGGAGTTACAATGAGCAGTTCTTC. Translated, it gives CASSSTSGSYNEQFF.